This TCR beta chain emerged from a study of blood T cell repertoires in COVID-19. Across the whole study: T cells, B-cell-depleted T cells, or PBMCs provided the cDNA or gDNA that served as material.

In germline, CDR1 is SGHNT, CDR2 YENEEA. This CDR3 contains 16 residues. The germline V and J ends were trimmed by 0 bases and 8 bases, with 17 bases remaining between them. Assay used: immunoSEQ multiplex PCR; TCRdb lists only in-frame clones, some missing. This sample has 55,000 to 80,000 clones; less than 85% occur once, and the top ten carry 15% to 20%. The chain employs TRBV11-3 and TRBJ2-1; TRBD2 might be the D (5 bases). This clonotype was sampled from a woman at least 80 years old with acute or convalescent COVID-19. Sample: peripheral blood. CDR3 region: CASSLDPAGVIHEQFF. Written as DNA, the CDR3 is TGTGCCAGCAGCTTAGACCCTGCCGGGGTAATCCATGAGCAGTTCTTC.